The 32 T cell receptor beta chains in this list originate from one sample, sequenced in a study of tumor-infiltrating lymphocytes in primary liver carcinoma. Production of TCR beta cDNA used roughly 480 ng total RNA together with a constant-region primer. Slightly modified ARM-PCR, run as three nested multiplex PCR rounds, produced the TCR beta libraries. Use of TRBV1-TRBV30 forward primers with a C-beta reverse primer characterized the first two PCR rounds, which lasted around 9 cycles each. TCRdb re-called the multiplex PCR reads with MiXCR, one entry per CDR3 protein. The repertoire holds a few hundred thousand distinct CDR3 sequences, roughly three fifths seen once, with over 15% in the top ten. They got blood RNA out of unsorted whole blood and also pulled out germline DNA. The sample was peripheral blood. The receptors here all came from a woman aged 30 to 39 with primary liver carcinoma and hepatitis B virus infection.

To note about this clonotype: A read error is possible here, since a much larger clone lies one base away. The genes are TRBV12-3 or TRBV12-4 and TRBJ1-1; D is undetermined. This CDR3 region has 13 residues. The CDR3 reads CVSSLYRDTEAFF. Written as DNA, the CDR3 is TGTGTCAGCAGTTTGTATCGGGACACTGAAGCTTTCTTT.

This clonotype was recorded once. The genes are TRBV7-9 and TRBJ1-2; no firm D call. Germline CDR1 SEHNR, CDR2 FQNEAQ (reference sequence). V was shortened by 6 bases and J by 9 bases, with 11 bases between the two germline ends. The CDR3 sequence is 11 residues long. The CDR3 DNA follows: TGTGCCAGCAGTCGAACGGCCAGCTACACCTTC. Its protein product is CASSRTASYTF.

This clonotype was picked up a small number of times. The rearrangement links TRBV7-9 to TRBJ2-4; perhaps TRBD1 as D (6 bases). V lost 6 bases, J lost 7 bases, and 13 bases lay in between. The length of the CDR3 is 13 residues. CDR1 and CDR2 from the germline V gene are SEHNR and FQNEAQ (reference sequence). Here the CDR3 reads CASRPGQGNIQYF. The CDR3 DNA reads as TGTGCCAGCAGGCCGGGGCAGGGGAACATTCAGTACTTC. Supplemented by reference TRBV7-9 and TRBJ2-4, the full variable domain reads DTGVSQNPRHKITKRGQNVTFRCDPISEHNRLYWYRQTLGQGPEFLTYFQNEAQLEKSRLLSDRFSAERPKGSFSTLEIQRTEQGDSAMYLCASRPGQGNIQYFGAGTRLSVL.

This clonotype showed up just a few times. The gene calls are TRBV7-8 and TRBJ2-1, with 11 positions matching TRBD2. This CDR3 region has 15 residues. The V gene end was trimmed by 5 bases and the J gene end by 4 bases; junction bases not matched to a gene: 4. Germline CDR1 is SGHVS and CDR2 is FQNEAQ. CDR3 DNA sequence: TGTGCCAGCAGCCATGGGACTAGCGGATACAATGAGCAGTTCTTC. Encoded protein: CASSHGTSGYNEQFF.

The J gene is TRBJ2-7, the V gene TRBV29-1; D may be TRBD2 (6 bases). Germline assignment: CDR1 SQVTM and CDR2 ANQGSEA. V was trimmed by 5 bases and J by 0 bases, leaving 23 bases between them. The CDR3 extends over 17 amino acids. This CDR3 is CSVLGEIGAGSSYEQYF. The DNA for the CDR3 is TGCAGCGTTCTGGGGGAAATAGGGGCGGGAAGCTCCTACGAGCAGTACTTC.

To note about this clonotype: This may be a read error: a much more frequent sequence differs by one nucleotide. V and J are TRBV29-1 and TRBJ1-4, with D hard to call. Trimming stripped 3 bases from V and 4 bases from J, with 12 bases between. Germline V lookup: CDR1 SQVTM, CDR2 ANQGSEA. This CDR3 region has 14 residues. CDR3 bases: TGCAGCGTTGATTCGGGAAGTAATAATGAAAAACTGTTTTTT. Its protein is CSVDSGSNNEKLFF.

This clonotype was seen only a few times. J is TRBJ2-3 and V is TRBV6-1; 12 positions agree with TRBD2. CDR1 is MNHNS and CDR2 is SASEGT in the germline V gene. The CDR3 consists of 18 residues. The ends lost 1 base at V and 4 bases at J; junction bases unmatched: 9. The CDR3: CASSEVLLAGGVPDTQYF. CDR3 nucleotide sequence: TGTGCCAGCAGTGAAGTGCTCCTAGCGGGAGGGGTGCCAGATACGCAGTATTTT.

A note on this clonotype: The junction does not match germline at one end; this may be a read error. The chain carries TRBV6-5 and TRBJ1-2, with TRBD1 as a possible D gene (5 bases). The CDR3 has 17 residues. The V gene's germline CDR1 is MNHEY and CDR2 SVGAGI. CDR3 DNA sequence: TGTGTCAGCAGTTACTCGGGGCAGGGTAATTGGGACTATGGCTACACCTTC. Protein product: CVSSYSGQGNWDYGYTF.

Concerning this clonotype itself: An end of the junction differs from the germline gene, which may be a read error. This chain connects TRBV11-3 to TRBJ2-1; D unresolved. The CDR3 is 14 amino acids. Germline CDR1 SGHNT, CDR2 YENEEA. The CDR3 DNA is TGTGTCAGCAGCCTAGAGTTGGTTTACAATGAGCAGTTCTTC. This codes for CVSSLELVYNEQFF.

This clonotype was observed a handful of times. V is TRBV12-3 or TRBV12-4 and J is TRBJ2-3, with 7 bases identical to TRBD1. V lost 0 bases, J lost 2 bases, and 8 bases stayed unmatched. The CDR3 has 17 residues. The CDR3 reads CASSLALRTGPTDTQYF. Here the CDR3 DNA reads TGTGCCAGCAGTTTAGCCCTACGGACAGGCCCCACAGATACGCAGTATTTT.

Worth noting for this clonotype: A much larger clone differs from this one at a single base, so this may be a read error. This chain connects TRBV29-1 to TRBJ1-2; D not certain. Per the germline V gene, CDR1 is SQVTM and CDR2 is ANQGSEA. This CDR3 has 11 amino acids. This CDR3 is CGVGGDYGYTF. CDR3 nucleotides: TGCGGCGTTGGCGGGGACTATGGCTACACCTTC.

This clonotype has only a few counts. It may be a read error: a sequence one base away is much more abundant. The chain is built from TRBV6-1 and TRBJ2-7; 9 nucleotides agree with TRBD1. V shed 10 bases and J 5 bases; nucleotides not matched to a gene: 12. Germline CDR1 is MNHNS and CDR2 is SASEGT. The CDR3 runs 14 residues. CDR3 amino acids: CATTGTGTGNEQYF. The CDR3 coding sequence is TGTGCCACCACCGGGACAGGGACAGGGAACGAGCAGTACTTC.

To note about this clonotype: A read error may be the cause here, since a much bigger clone is one base away. The V and J genes are TRBV29-1 and TRBJ2-2, with unresolved D. The CDR3 consists of 13 residues. Trimming shortened V by 6 bases and J by 1 base, and 9 bases separated the two germline ends. Germline CDR1 and CDR2: SQVTM and ANQGSEA. CDR3 nucleotides: TGCAGCGTACACGACATGAACACCGGGGAGCTGTTTTTT. This gives the protein CSVHDMNTGELFF.

Details on this clonotype: A read error may account for a junction end that differs from germline. The DNA for the CDR3 is TGTGTCAGCAGCTTGACACCGTCCTACGAGCAGTACTTC. This translates into CVSSLTPSYEQYF. The chain employs TRBV7-9 and TRBJ2-7; D gene unclear. The CDR3 loop spans 13 amino acids. Germline assignment: CDR1 SEHNR and CDR2 FQNEAQ (reference sequence). Drawing the rest from reference TRBV7-9 and TRBJ2-7, the complete variable domain is DTGVSQNPRHKITKRGQNVTFRCDPISEHNRLYWYRQTLGQGPEFLTYFQNEAQLEKSRLLSDRFSAERPKGSFSTLEIQRTEQGDSAMYLCVSSLTPSYEQYFGPGTRLTVT.

To note about this clonotype: This likely comes from a read error, as the CDR3 has no conserved phenylalanine or tryptophan at its end. This chain joins TRBV5-6 and TRBJ1-2, with D possibly being TRBD1 (6 bases). Looked up from germline, CDR1 is SGHDT and CDR2 is YYEEEE. The CDR3 sequence is 12 residues long. Trimming removed 4 bases from V and 8 bases from J, with 12 bases in between. The CDR3 protein is CASSIGDIGYTL. CDR3 coding DNA: TGTGCCAGCAGCATAGGGGACATCGGCTACACCTTA.

Turning to this clonotype: This sequence may be a read error, since a much larger clone differs from it by one base. This rearrangement joins TRBV6-2 or TRBV6-3 to TRBJ2-4, with D unclear. Germline CDR1 is MNHEY and CDR2 is SVGEGT. The CDR3 runs to 11 residues. The CDR3 nucleotides read TGTGCCAGCAGCGAGCAAAACGTTCAGTACTTC. Translation: CASSEQNVQYF.

This clonotype was recorded at least ten times. J is TRBJ2-7 and V is TRBV12-3 or TRBV12-4; TRBD2 matches at 11 bases. The CDR3 is 15 amino acids. The J segment lost 1 base and the V segment lost 6 bases, leaving 5 bases of the junction unmatched. CDR3 nucleotides: TGTGCCAGCAGCCCCCTAGCGGGAGGATCCTACGAGCAGTACTTC. This gives the protein CASSPLAGGSYEQYF.

Comments on this clonotype: A read error may be the cause here, since a much bigger clone is one base away. The chain carries TRBV6-5 and TRBJ2-7; D possibly corresponds to TRBD2 (5 bases). Trimming took off 6 bases at V and 3 bases at J, with 15 bases between the two ends. The CDR3 covers 14 residues. CDR1 is MNHEY, CDR2 SVGAGI, per germline. The DNA for the CDR3 is TGTGCCAGCAGGCAAGGGAAAGGGAGCTACGAGCAGTACTTC. Translating it yields CASRQGKGSYEQYF.

Points on this clonotype: A much larger clone lies a single base off, so this may be a read error. V usage is TRBV29-1 and J usage is TRBJ2-4; weak D call: TRBD1 (6 bases). Trimming cost V 6 bases and J 3 bases, with 12 bases left between them. Germline V lookup: CDR1 SQVTM, CDR2 ANQGSEA. The CDR3 covers 13 residues. CDR3 DNA sequence: TGCAGCGTGGACAGTTCAGTCAAAAACATTCAGTACTTC. This translates into CSVDSSVKNIQYF.

As concerns this clonotype: Compared with germline, one end of the junction differs, possibly owing to a read error. The chain recombines TRBV6-6 with TRBJ2-5; unclear D gene. CDR3 size: 12 residues. CDR1 and CDR2 from the germline V gene are MNHNY and SVGAGI (reference sequence). The CDR3 DNA sequence: TGTGTCAGCAGTCATACGGTAGAGACACAGTACTTC. It encodes CVSSHTVETQYF.

In regard to this clonotype: One end of the junction does not line up with germline, which may come from a read error. The rearrangement uses TRBV7-8 and TRBJ2-5; D may be TRBD1 (6 bases). The CDR3 runs to 17 residues. Germline V lookup: CDR1 SGHVS, CDR2 FQNEAQ. The CDR3 protein is CASSLVPDRSKQEAQYF. The CDR3 coding sequence is TGTGCCAGCAGCTTAGTTCCCGACAGGAGCAAACAAGAGGCCCAGTACTTC.

As concerns this clonotype: Compared with germline, one end of the junction differs, possibly owing to a read error. V is TRBV14 and J is TRBJ2-5; 10 bases align to TRBD2. CDR1 SGHDN and CDR2 FVKESK come from the germline V gene. This CDR3 is built from 16 residues. The CDR3 DNA follows: TGTGCTAGCAGCCTGCTAGCGGGAGACTCTCAAGAGACCCAGTACTTC. It yields the protein CASSLLAGDSQETQYF.

This chain joins TRBV12-3 or TRBV12-4 and TRBJ1-1; 8 nucleotides line up with TRBD1. J lost 2 bases, V lost 8 bases, and 10 bases had no gene match. The CDR3 sequence is 15 residues long. This CDR3 reads CASGRLGQGNTEAFF. DNA for the CDR3: TGTGCCAGCGGTCGCCTAGGACAGGGAAACACTGAAGCTTTCTTT.

This clonotype was detected once. A much larger clone lies one base from this, so it may be a read error. The rearrangement joins TRBV6-1 to TRBJ2-7; D not resolved. With 8 bases removed from V and 1 base from J, the gap between germline ends came to 9 bases. CDR3 length: 12 residues. CDR1 and CDR2 (germline): MNHNS, SASEGT. DNA for the CDR3: TGTGCCAGCCGTCTCAGTTCCTACGAGCAGTACTTC. It yields the protein CASRLSSYEQYF.

V usage is TRBV12-3 or TRBV12-4 and J usage is TRBJ2-7; D gene uncertain. CDR3 length: 13 amino acids. V was trimmed by 0 bases and J by 6 bases, leaving 9 bases between them. The CDR3 DNA sequence: TGTGCCAGCAGTTTAGCGCGGTCTAGCGAGCAGTACTTC. Translation gives CASSLARSSEQYF.

Worth noting for this clonotype: One junction end disagrees with the germline gene, perhaps due to a read error. V usage is TRBV6-1 and J usage is TRBJ2-7; 8 bases line up with TRBD1. Germline CDR1 and CDR2: MNHNS and SASEGT. There are 14 residues in the CDR3. In DNA, the CDR3 is TGTGCCTGCAGTGCCCAGGGGGCCTCATACGAGCAGTACTTC. Amino acids: CACSAQGASYEQYF.

The chain employs TRBV2 and TRBJ1-2; D gene ambiguous. V lost 2 bases and J lost 0, with 13 bases in between. This CDR3 comprises 16 residues. Germline V gives CDR1 SNHLY, CDR2 FYNNEI. DNA for the CDR3: TGTGCCAGCAGTGAAATGTCAGGATCATCTAACTATGGCTACACCTTC. Translating it yields CASSEMSGSSNYGYTF.

In this sample, this clonotype turned up a few times. The V gene is TRBV5-4, the J gene TRBJ2-1; possibly TRBD1 for D (5 bases). The CDR3 loop spans 15 amino acids. Germline V CDR1 and CDR2: SGHNT, YYREEE (reference sequence). V was clipped by 0 bases and J by 8 bases, with 15 bases between them. CDR3 coding DNA: TGTGCCAGCAGCTTGGTGTCAGGGAAACCCCATGAGCAGTTCTTC. Translated, it gives CASSLVSGKPHEQFF.

V and J are TRBV6-5 and TRBJ2-6; D is possibly TRBD2 (6 bases). The V end lost 8 bases, the J end lost 2 bases, and 16 bases lay between the germline ends. The germline V gene has CDR1 MNHEY and CDR2 SVGAGI. CDR3 length: 16 residues. DNA of the CDR3: TGTGCCAGCGAATCCCTGGGGGGAGCTGGGGCCAACGTCCTGACTTTC. This gives the protein CASESLGGAGANVLTF.

Concerning this clonotype: Here the CDR3 omits its conserved ending phenylalanine or tryptophan, so a read error is the likely source. The rearrangement links TRBV29-1 to TRBJ2-1, with a possible D match to TRBD2 (6 bases). Germline V CDR1 and CDR2: SQVTM, ANQGSEA. CDR3 length equals 14 residues. V was shortened by 4 bases and J by 7 bases, with 17 bases between the two germline ends. CDR3: CSVAGLAGRNEQFL. CDR3 sequence (DNA): TGCAGCGTTGCGGGACTTGCGGGAAGGAATGAGCAGTTCTTA.

Remarks on this clonotype: The CDR3 end shows no conserved phenylalanine or tryptophan, and so a read error is likely. The chain recombines TRBV10-2 with TRBJ2-2; 9 positions agree with TRBD2. Trimming cost V 3 bases and J 5 bases; bases outside gene matches: 4. CDR1 WSHSY and CDR2 SAAADI come from the germline V gene. The length of the CDR3 is 15 residues. CDR3 in DNA: TGCGCCAGCAGTGACGCGGGAGGGCCGACCGGGGAGCTGTTTTGT. Residues: CASSDAGGPTGELFC.

The V and J genes are TRBV11-3 and TRBJ2-1; 8 bases are a match to TRBD2. Trimming took 11 bases from V and 6 from J; bases not matched to a gene: 15. Looked up from germline, CDR1 is SGHNT and CDR2 is YENEEA. This CDR3 contains 15 residues. CDR3 nucleotide sequence: TGTGCCTGCAACCCTTCCTGGACTAGCCCCAATGAGCAGTTCTTC. Protein product: CACNPSWTSPNEQFF.